This T cell receptor (beta chain) was found in a study of blood T cell repertoires in COVID-19. Study information: The United States, Italy and Spain supplied acute and convalescent COVID-19 samples.

Germline values: CDR1 SGHRS, CDR2 YFSETQ. The CDR3 contains 14 residues. V was shortened by 4 bases and J by 11 bases, with 19 bases between the two germline ends. Authors' data handling: Amplified reference gene primers provided the basis for estimating nucleated cell counts. Clones were sequenced by immunoSEQ multiplex PCR, and TCRdb holds only the in-frame ones, with some missing. V and J calls and clone size follow that table, whereas D and trimming were derived from the DNA. The sample carries some 120,000 clones, just under 80% recorded once. The sequencing sample was made of peripheral blood. The chain recombines TRBV5-1 with TRBJ1-5; tentatively, D is TRBD1 (6 bases). This sequence originates from a human donor in a cohort sampled during active COVID-19. The CDR3 sequence: CASSPGPGTGTQHF. The CDR3 nucleotides read TGCGCCAGCAGCCCAGGACCGGGAACAGGGACCCAGCATTTT.